These 10 T cell receptor beta chains came from one sample sequenced in a study of T cell changes during pregnancy in multiple sclerosis. The data were produced by immunoSEQ multiplex PCR, yet TCRdb's version contains in-frame clones alone and is incomplete. The sample has 60,000 to 95,000 clones, approximately 90% seen once. This sample comprised CD4+ T cells from peripheral blood mononuclear cells, obtained before pregnancy. The source of these receptors is a female donor with multiple sclerosis, enrolled in a pregnancy study.

This rearrangement joins TRBV11-3 to TRBJ1-5; 11 nucleotides align to TRBD1. The CDR3 covers 15 residues. V shed 1 base, J shed 5 bases, and the junction held 1 base outside the gene matches. Germline CDR1 SGHNT, CDR2 YENEEA. CDR3 sequence reads: CASSLGTGGHQPQHF. The CDR3 DNA sequence: TGTGCCAGCAGCTTAGGGACAGGGGGCCATCAGCCCCAGCATTTT.

The chain is built from TRBV6-6 and TRBJ1-6, with D perhaps matching TRBD1 (5 bases). In germline, CDR1 is MNHNY, CDR2 SVGAGI (reference sequence). The CDR3 is 16 amino acids. The V end was cut by 2 bases, the J end by 9 bases, with 17 bases between. The CDR3: CASSYPTAREGSPLHF. In DNA, the CDR3 is TGTGCCAGCAGTTACCCGACAGCCAGGGAGGGTTCACCCCTCCACTTT.

CDR3 in amino acids: CASSMQQETQYF. For the CDR3, the DNA is TGTGCCAGCAGTATGCAGCAAGAGACCCAGTACTTC. The chain has TRBV6-6 and TRBJ2-5; D gene uncertain. The V end lost 5 bases, the J end lost 2 bases, and 6 bases lay between the germline ends. From germline, CDR1 is MNHNY and CDR2 SVGAGI (reference sequence). The CDR3 has 12 amino acids.

This clone was seen a handful of times. V gene TRBV6-1 combines with J gene TRBJ1-1; D may be TRBD1 (5 bases). Per the germline V gene, CDR1 is MNHNS and CDR2 is SASEGT. The CDR3 sequence is 14 residues long. V was pared by 2 bases and J by 1 base, with 8 bases between. In nucleotides, the CDR3 is TGTGCCAGCAGTGAAAGACAGAGGAACACTGAAGCTTTCTTT. This sequence encodes CASSERQRNTEAFF.

J is TRBJ2-2 and V is TRBV5-1, with 10 bases identical to TRBD2. CDR1 and CDR2 from the germline V gene are SGHRS and YFSETQ. This CDR3 has 16 residues. J gave up 4 bases and V 0 bases, and 3 bases lay outside the gene matches. CDR3 sequence: CASSLASSGGTGELFF. CDR3 in DNA: TGCGCCAGCAGCTTGGCGTCTAGCGGGGGCACCGGGGAGCTGTTTTTT. The variable domain in full, with the rest retrieved from reference TRBV5-1 and TRBJ2-2, is KAGVTQTPRYLIKTRGQQVTLSCSPISGHRSVSWYQQTPGQGLQFLFEYFSETQRNKGNFPGRFSGRQFSNSRSEMNVSTLELGDSALYLCASSLASSGGTGELFFGEGSRLTVL.

The rearrangement joins TRBV7-2 to TRBJ1-1, with D possibly being TRBD1 (5 bases). This CDR3 is built from 13 residues. Germline V gene lookup returns CDR1 SGHTA and CDR2 FQGNSA. V dropped 5 bases and J dropped 5 bases, with 12 bases sitting between them. The CDR3, as DNA: TGTGCCAGCAGCCTCGGGGGGTCGACTGAAGCTTTCTTT. Residues: CASSLGGSTEAFF.

This rearrangement joins TRBV7-8 to TRBJ2-1; 13 bases map to TRBD2. CDR3 length equals 18 residues. The trim removed 5 bases at V and 6 bases at J, leaving 13 bases unmatched. Germline-derived CDR1 and CDR2 are SGHVS and FQNEAQ. In DNA form, the CDR3 reads TGTGCCAGCAGCAAACAGCCCCGACTAGCGGGAGGACGCAATGAGCAGTTCTTC. Translated, it gives CASSKQPRLAGGRNEQFF.

This sequence joins TRBV9 and TRBJ2-7, with a possible D match to TRBD2 (6 bases). Between the trimmed V and J ends, which lost 2 bases and 2 bases, there was a span of 11 bases. Germline values: CDR1 SGDLS, CDR2 YYNGEE. The CDR3 contains 14 residues. The CDR3 DNA is TGTGCCAGCAGCGTGGACTACGCAACCTACGAGCAGTACTTC. It yields the protein CASSVDYATYEQYF.

Only a few counts were recorded for this clone. The chain employs TRBV6-5 and TRBJ1-5, with 7 nucleotides matching TRBD1. CDR3 length equals 13 residues. Losses at the gene ends were 6 bases for V and 4 bases for J; bases not matched to a gene: 3. CDR1 and CDR2 (germline): MNHEY, SVGAGI. CDR3 region: CASSQGVNQPQHF. The CDR3 DNA follows: TGTGCCAGCAGCCAGGGGGTGAATCAGCCCCAGCATTTT.

This chain joins TRBV18 and TRBJ1-5, with D possibly matching TRBD1 (6 bases). Trimming took 4 bases from V and 5 from J, leaving 12 bases between them. CDR1 and CDR2 from the germline V gene are KGHSH and LQKENI. There are 14 residues in the CDR3. The CDR3 sequence: CASSRLGGDQPQHF. In DNA form, the CDR3 reads TGTGCCAGCTCACGATTAGGGGGGGATCAGCCCCAGCATTTT.